This T cell receptor beta chain derives from a study of post-analysis software for immune sequencing data. Study in general: Clinical courses comprised relapsing-remitting, secondary progressive and progressive-relapsing multiple sclerosis. Study conclusions and caveats: With TRBV5-6, TRBV5-1 and TRBV20-1 included, about five TRBV segments were more frequent in patients than in controls. When the samples were clustered directly with F measure, those that had been prepared in the same batch showed strong co-clustering. Compared against controls, patients with multiple sclerosis displayed significantly lower normalized Chao1 diversity.

cDNA libraries for TCR beta contained unique molecular identifiers. Input amounts of roughly 0.85 to 10 million T cells were used. These gave around 500,000 cDNA molecules, so each molecule approximated one T cell. MiXCR was run by TCRdb on the PCR reads, yielding one entry per CDR3 protein. The repertoire holds approximately 360,000 distinct CDR3 sequences, approximately 33% seen once, with about an eighth in the top ten. In the case of this clonotype: Its antigen is as yet unknown.

CDR3 length equals 16 residues. Per the germline V gene, CDR1 is LNHNV and CDR2 is YYDKDF (reference sequence). Trimming removed 4 bases from V and 0 bases from J; junction bases left unmatched: 6. The sequencing input was blood. The chain combines TRBV15 with TRBJ2-1; 7 nucleotides line up with TRBD2. The TCR sequence derives from a girl aged 5-17 years with multiple sclerosis. The CDR3 reads CATSNRAGSSYNEQFF. The CDR3 bases are TGTGCCACCAGCAACCGAGCGGGAAGCTCCTACAATGAGCAGTTCTTC.